The next 17 T cell receptor beta chains were all read from a single sample in a study of cytomegalovirus exposure and HLA in healthy donors. PCR employed 60 Vbeta and 13 Jbeta primers. Assay used: immunoSEQ multiplex PCR; TCRdb lists only in-frame clones, some missing. Of 90,000 to 100,000 clones listed, about three fifths were seen once; the top ten hold 3% to 5%. Sequencing was carried out using PBMCs. Source of these receptors: a man aged 25-45 years in good health and CMV-seronegative.

This sequence joins TRBV30 and TRBJ2-7, with D perhaps matching TRBD1 (6 bases). Per the germline V gene, CDR1 is GTSNPN and CDR2 is SVGIG (reference sequence). This CDR3 is built from 15 residues. V was pared by 0 bases and J by 2 bases, with 14 bases between. CDR3 nucleotide sequence: TGTGCCTGGAGTGTACGGACAGTTAACACCTACGAGCAGTACTTC. It translates to CAWSVRTVNTYEQYF.

This clone was seen a few times. The CDR3 DNA follows: TGTGCCACCAGCAGAGATCTCACAGATACGCAGTATTTT. Translation: CATSRDLTDTQYF. The chain joins TRBV15 to TRBJ2-3; no firm D call. V dropped 0 bases and J dropped 2 bases, with 3 bases sitting between them. Germline values: CDR1 LNHNV, CDR2 YYDKDF (reference sequence). This CDR3 is 13 amino acids long.

The chain is built from TRBV28 and TRBJ2-7; 8 bases are shared with TRBD1. Germline V gives CDR1 MDHEN, CDR2 SYDVKM. The CDR3 sequence is 14 residues long. The junction had 6 bases not matched to a gene; V was cut back by 6 bases and J by 2 bases. The CDR3 protein is CASRGQGWTYEQYF. The CDR3 nucleotides read TGTGCCAGCAGAGGACAGGGCTGGACCTACGAGCAGTACTTC.

The chain links TRBV7-2 to TRBJ1-5; D perhaps matches TRBD1 (5 bases). This CDR3 is 12 amino acids long. Trimming cost V 5 bases and J 9 bases, with 11 bases left between them. Germline CDR1 is SGHTA and CDR2 is FQGNSA. CDR3 nucleotides: TGTGCCAGCAGCCTCCCAGGGCGGCCCCAGCATTTT. It codes for CASSLPGRPQHF. Filled out from reference TRBV7-2 and TRBJ1-5, the complete variable domain reads GAGVSQSPSNKVTEKGKDVELRCDPISGHTALYWYRQSLGQGLEFLIYFQGNSAPDKSGLPSDRFSAERTGGSVSTLTIQRTQQEDSAVYLCASSLPGRPQHFGDGTRLSIL.

The V and J genes are TRBV12-5 and TRBJ1-1; weak D call: TRBD1 (5 bases). This CDR3 comprises 15 residues. Germline V gene data show CDR1 as LGHNT and CDR2 as FRNRAP. V lost 6 bases and J 4 bases, leaving 18 bases between the germline ends. CDR3 bases: TGTGCTAGTGGGGTGTCAGGGAAATCGGGCACTGAAGCTTTCTTT. It codes for CASGVSGKSGTEAFF.

The count of this clone is one. One end of the junction varies from germline; a read error may be responsible. This chain links TRBV7-9 with TRBJ2-7; 7 positions match TRBD1. The CDR3 extends over 16 amino acids. CDR1 and CDR2 (germline): SEHNR, FQNEAQ (reference sequence). The CDR3 sequence: CSSSPYRGTASYEQYF. CDR3 sequence (DNA): TGTTCCAGCAGCCCGTATAGGGGGACAGCGTCCTACGAGCAGTACTTC.

The V call is TRBV5-5, the J call TRBJ2-3, with D perhaps matching TRBD1 (5 bases). CDR3 length equals 14 residues. V shed 1 base and J shed 4 bases, with 10 bases lying between them. Germline V lookup: CDR1 SGHKS, CDR2 YYEKEE (reference sequence). As DNA, the CDR3 is TGTGCCAGCAGCTTGCTTCAAGGGGCAGATACGCAGTATTTT. This gives the protein CASSLLQGADTQYF.

This clone has only a few counts. V usage is TRBV9 and J usage is TRBJ2-7; maybe TRBD2 (5 bases). Trimming cost V 0 bases and J 4 bases, with 14 bases left between them. The germline V gene has CDR1 SGDLS and CDR2 YYNGEE. The CDR3 has 15 residues. The CDR3 DNA is TGTGCCAGCAGCGTAGGTGGAGGATTAGGTTACGAGCAGTACTTC. It yields the protein CASSVGGGLGYEQYF.

The table lists this clone with a few counts. The rearrangement joins TRBV4-2 to TRBJ2-1, with 7 bases matching TRBD2. The CDR3 runs to 18 residues. With V trimmed by 1 base and J by 3 bases, 12 bases remained unmatched. The V gene's germline CDR1 is LGHNA and CDR2 YNFKEQ. The CDR3 region is CASSQGGISGGLYNEQFF. The CDR3 coding sequence is TGTGCCAGCAGCCAAGGAGGGATTTCGGGGGGACTCTACAATGAGCAGTTCTTC.

The chain joins TRBV4-1 to TRBJ2-6; possibly TRBD1 for D (5 bases). The CDR3 is 19 amino acids. Germline values: CDR1 MGHRA, CDR2 YSYEKL. The germline V and J ends were trimmed by 0 bases and 0 bases, with 15 bases remaining between them. The CDR3 spells CASSQEGQGPTSGANVLTF. CDR3 bases: TGCGCCAGCAGCCAAGAAGGTCAGGGCCCTACCTCTGGGGCCAACGTCCTGACTTTC.

CDR3 nucleotides: TGTGCCAGTAGGGGGGCGTGGGGGAACACTGAAGCTTTCTTT. Translated, it gives CASRGAWGNTEAFF. The chain joins TRBV19 to TRBJ1-1; tentative D call: TRBD1 (6 bases). V lost 6 bases and J lost 1, with 12 bases in between. CDR1 and CDR2 from the germline V gene are LNHDA and SQIVND (reference sequence). This CDR3 has 14 residues.

The chain recombines TRBV19 with TRBJ2-7; D is ambiguous. Germline V gene sequence: CDR1 LNHDA, CDR2 SQIVND (reference sequence). This CDR3 spans 11 amino acids. Trimming stripped 8 bases from V and 3 bases from J, with 8 bases between. Here the CDR3 reads CASHSGYEQYF. Written as DNA, the CDR3 is TGTGCCAGTCATAGTGGCTACGAGCAGTACTTC.

This sequence joins TRBV19 and TRBJ2-2; 7 nucleotides agree with TRBD2. Germline trimming cut 5 bases from V and 2 bases from J; bases unmatched to any gene: 2. The germline gives CDR1 LNHDA, CDR2 SQIVND (reference sequence). The CDR3 sequence is 14 residues long. CDR3 DNA sequence: TGTGCCAGTAGTGGCGGGAGCAACACCGGGGAGCTGTTTTTT. Encoded protein: CASSGGSNTGELFF.

This sequence joins TRBV9 and TRBJ2-7, with D tentatively TRBD2 (6 bases). CDR3 length: 14 residues. Per germline, CDR1 SGDLS and CDR2 YYNGEE. V was clipped by 0 bases and J by 7 bases, with 14 bases between them. CDR3 region: CASSVVADLSEQYF. CDR3 nucleotide sequence: TGTGCCAGCAGCGTAGTAGCGGACCTCTCTGAGCAGTACTTC.

V gene TRBV10-2 combines with J gene TRBJ2-1, with D hard to call. Germline CDR1 is WSHSY and CDR2 is SAAADI. V lost 2 bases and J 4 bases, leaving 12 bases between the germline ends. This CDR3 region has 15 residues. The CDR3 protein is CASSEAQAQYNEQFF. The CDR3 nucleotides are TGCGCCAGCAGTGAGGCCCAGGCGCAGTACAATGAGCAGTTCTTC.

The rearrangement joins TRBV19 to TRBJ1-2, with TRBD1 matching over 9 bases. Germline V gene sequence: CDR1 LNHDA, CDR2 SQIVND (reference sequence). V gave up 2 bases and J gave up 1 base; unmatched junction bases: 2. This CDR3 is built from 15 residues. Here the CDR3 DNA reads TGTGCCAGTAGTATAAGACAGGGGGATAACTATGGCTACACCTTC. Encoded protein: CASSIRQGDNYGYTF.

For this clone: Germline is not matched at one junction end, which may reflect a read error. This chain joins TRBV7-7 and TRBJ2-2, with D possibly being TRBD1 (6 bases). The CDR3 contains 15 residues. Germline CDR1 is SSHAT and CDR2 is FNYEAQ (reference sequence). The CDR3 DNA follows: TGTGCTAGCAGCCCCACAGGGATAAACACCGGGGAGCTGTTTTTT. It codes for CASSPTGINTGELFF. The full variable domain, rest sourced from reference TRBV7-7 and TRBJ2-2, is GAGVSQSPRYKVTKRGQDVTLRCDPISSHATLYWYQQALGQGPEFLTYFNYEAQPDKSGLPSDRFSAERPEGSISTLTIQRTEQRDSAMYRCASSPTGINTGELFFGEGSRLTVL.